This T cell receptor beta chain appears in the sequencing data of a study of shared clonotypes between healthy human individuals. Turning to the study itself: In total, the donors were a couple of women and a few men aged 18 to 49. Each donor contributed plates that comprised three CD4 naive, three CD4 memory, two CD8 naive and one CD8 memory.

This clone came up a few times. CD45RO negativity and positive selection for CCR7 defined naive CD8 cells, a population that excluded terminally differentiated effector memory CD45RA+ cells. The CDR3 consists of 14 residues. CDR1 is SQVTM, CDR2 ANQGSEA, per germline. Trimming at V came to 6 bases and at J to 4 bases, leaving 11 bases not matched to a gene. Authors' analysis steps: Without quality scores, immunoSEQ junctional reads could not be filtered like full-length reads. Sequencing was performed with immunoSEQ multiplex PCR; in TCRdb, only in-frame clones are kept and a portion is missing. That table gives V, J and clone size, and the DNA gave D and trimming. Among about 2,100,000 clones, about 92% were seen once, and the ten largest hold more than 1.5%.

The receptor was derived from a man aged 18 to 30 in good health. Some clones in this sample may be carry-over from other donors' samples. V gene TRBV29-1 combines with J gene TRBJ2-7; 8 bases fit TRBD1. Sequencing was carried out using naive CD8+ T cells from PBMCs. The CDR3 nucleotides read TGCAGCGTCGCTCAACGGACAGGGAAATACGAGCAGTACTTC. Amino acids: CSVAQRTGKYEQYF.